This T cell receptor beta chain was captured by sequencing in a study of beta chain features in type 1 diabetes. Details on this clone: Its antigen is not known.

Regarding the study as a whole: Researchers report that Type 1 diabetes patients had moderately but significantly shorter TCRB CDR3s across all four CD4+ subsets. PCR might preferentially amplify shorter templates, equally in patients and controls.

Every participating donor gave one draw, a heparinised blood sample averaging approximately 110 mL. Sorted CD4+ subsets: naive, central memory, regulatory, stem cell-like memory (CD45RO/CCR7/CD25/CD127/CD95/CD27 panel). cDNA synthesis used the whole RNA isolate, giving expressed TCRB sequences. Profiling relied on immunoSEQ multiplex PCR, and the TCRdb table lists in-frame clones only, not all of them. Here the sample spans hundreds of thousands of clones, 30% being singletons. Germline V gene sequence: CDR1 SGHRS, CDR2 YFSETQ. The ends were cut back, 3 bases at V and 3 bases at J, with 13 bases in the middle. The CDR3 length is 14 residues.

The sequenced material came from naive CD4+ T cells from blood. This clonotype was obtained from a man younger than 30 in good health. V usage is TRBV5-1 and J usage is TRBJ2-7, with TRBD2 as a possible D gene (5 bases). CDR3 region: CASSSWRGGYEQYF. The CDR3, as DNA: TGCGCCAGCAGCTCTTGGAGAGGAGGCTACGAGCAGTACTTC. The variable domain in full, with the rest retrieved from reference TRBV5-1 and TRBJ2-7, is KAGVTQTPRYLIKTRGQQVTLSCSPISGHRSVSWYQQTPGQGLQFLFEYFSETQRNKGNFPGRFSGRQFSNSRSEMNVSTLELGDSALYLCASSSWRGGYEQYFGPGTRLTVT.